What follows are 5 T cell receptor beta chains derived from one specimen sequenced in a study of lymphopenia after photon versus proton radiotherapy. TCRdb's table, derived via immunoSEQ multiplex PCR, lists solely in-frame clones and lacks some. This table holds around 30,000 clones, 80% to 90% found once. The material was peripheral blood, obtained from a patient treated with proton-based radiotherapy. These receptors were collected from a woman in her sixties or seventies with pancreatic cancer. Some clones in this sample may be carry-over from other donors' samples.

CDR3: CASSETASGSYEQYF. CDR3 DNA: TGTGCCAGCAGCGAAACCGCCAGCGGCTCCTACGAGCAGTACTTC. The rearrangement uses TRBV7-3 and TRBJ2-7, with a weak D call TRBD2 (5 bases). CDR3 size: 15 residues. Germline V gives CDR1 SGHTA, CDR2 FQGTGA. Trimming shortened V by 5 bases and J by 0 bases, and 14 bases separated the two germline ends. The whole variable domain, filled in from reference TRBV7-3 and TRBJ2-7, reads GAGVSQTPSNKVTEKGKYVELRCDPISGHTALYWYRQSLGQGPEFLIYFQGTGAADDSGLPNDRFFAVRPEGSVSTLKIQRTERGDSAVYLCASSETASGSYEQYFGPGTRLTVT.

The gene calls are TRBV30 and TRBJ2-7; 9 nucleotides align to TRBD2. CDR1 and CDR2 (germline): GTSNPN, SVGIG (reference sequence). J gave up 7 bases and V 1 base, and 5 bases lay outside the gene matches. The CDR3 is made up of 13 amino acids. For the CDR3, the DNA is TGTGCCTGGAGTGGGGTAGCGGGAGTTGAGCAGTACTTC. Translation gives CAWSGVAGVEQYF.

This clone was detected once. This chain joins TRBV7-3 and TRBJ2-7; TRBD1 might be the D (6 bases). The CDR3 is made up of 13 amino acids. V gave up 5 bases and J gave up 3 bases, with 11 bases separating them. CDR1 and CDR2 from the germline V gene are SGHTA and FQGTGA. The CDR3 sequence is CASSPGQIYEQYF. CDR3 DNA sequence: TGTGCCAGCAGCCCCGGACAGATCTACGAGCAGTACTTC.

In its sample, this clone was seen a few times. The rearrangement joins TRBV18 to TRBJ1-5, with a tentative D call TRBD1 (6 bases). Germline CDR1 and CDR2: KGHSH and LQKENI. Trimming took 3 bases from V and 7 from J, leaving 10 bases between them. This CDR3 region has 13 residues. CDR3 protein: CASSPDRSQPQHF. The CDR3 DNA is TGTGCCAGCTCACCCGACAGGTCCCAGCCCCAGCATTTT.

The CDR3 protein is CASSRDRVSYEQYF. As DNA, the CDR3 is TGTGCCAGCAGCCGGGACAGGGTATCCTACGAGCAGTACTTC. The chain employs TRBV6-5 and TRBJ2-7, with 9 bases fitting TRBD1. Germline loops: CDR1 MNHEY, CDR2 SVGAGI. The CDR3 loop spans 14 amino acids. The V gene end was trimmed by 6 bases and the J gene end by 1 base; junction bases not matched to a gene: 4.